The T cell receptor (beta chain) described here comes from a study of T cells in tuberculosis. Study conclusions and caveats: Low-affinity CD1B-GMM tetramer-binding T cells may have been missed.

Thawed, overnight-rested PBMC were stained with GMM-loaded CD1B tetramer, viability dye and anti-CD3, then sorted. The CD1B tetramers carried C32 glucose monomycolate purified from Rhodococcus equi. Method: immunoSEQ multiplex PCR; TCRdb's copy keeps in-frame clones and lacks some. The sample consists of about 58,000 clones, roughly 88% of them appearing once. Germline V CDR1 and CDR2: SGHRS, YFSETQ. V lost 7 bases and J lost 3, with 13 bases in between. The CDR3 contains 13 residues. The V gene is TRBV5-1, the J gene TRBJ1-1; D is perhaps TRBD1 (5 bases). The sequence came from an adult woman with latent tuberculosis. The sample comprised CD1b-GMM tetramer-negative cells sorted from PBMCs. CDR3 protein: CASSQDGYTEAFF. The CDR3, as DNA: TGCGCCAGCTCACAGGACGGGTACACTGAAGCTTTCTTT.